A single sample is the source of the 27 T cell receptor beta chains below, sequenced in a study of T cell changes during pregnancy in multiple sclerosis. Here immunoSEQ multiplex PCR was the method, and the copy in TCRdb shows in-frame clones only, minus some. The sample yields about 85,000 clones, roughly 92% seen once. Sequenced here: peripheral blood, sampled in the first trimester of pregnancy. These receptors all stem from a female donor with multiple sclerosis, enrolled in a pregnancy study.

The V call is TRBV28, the J call TRBJ2-5; D unresolved. The V gene lost 5 bases and the J gene lost 7 bases, with 14 bases spanning the gap. The CDR3 totals 13 residues. Germline V gives CDR1 MDHEN, CDR2 SYDVKM. The CDR3 spells CASSPSIVRTQYF. CDR3 nucleotide sequence: TGTGCCAGCAGTCCCTCGATCGTGAGGACCCAGTACTTC.

V usage is TRBV21-1 and J usage is TRBJ1-1; the table's D call, TRBD1, has no DNA check behind it. TRBV21-1 is a pseudogene. This CDR3 contains 20 residues. CDR3 residues: CASSKAGDRGEPTLNTEAFF. The CDR3 DNA reads as TGTGCCAGCAGCAAAGCGGGGGACAGGGGGGAACCTACTTTGAACACTGAAGCTTTCTTT.

The genes are TRBV30 and TRBJ2-1; no firm D call. Trimming took off 0 bases at V and 5 bases at J, with 5 bases between the two ends. Germline assignment: CDR1 GTSNPN and CDR2 SVGIG (reference sequence). The CDR3 has 12 residues. CDR3 DNA sequence: TGTGCCTGGAGTGTACGGGACAATGAGCAGTTCTTC. The encoded protein is CAWSVRDNEQFF.

The chain carries TRBV5-5 and TRBJ2-1; 13 bases fit TRBD2. There are 16 residues in the CDR3. Trimming cost V 4 bases and J 4 bases; bases outside gene matches: 5. Germline values: CDR1 SGHKS, CDR2 YYEKEE (reference sequence). CDR3 nucleotide sequence: TGTGCCAGCAGCAGGACTAGCGGGGGAATATACAATGAGCAGTTCTTC. Its translation is CASSRTSGGIYNEQFF.

The chain uses TRBV2 and TRBJ2-5, with 9 nucleotides matching TRBD2. CDR1 SNHLY and CDR2 FYNNEI come from the germline V gene. The J segment lost 7 bases and the V segment lost 2 bases, leaving 8 bases of the junction unmatched. The CDR3 contains 15 residues. CDR3 bases: TGTGCCAGCAGTGAACGCGGGGGGGGATCAGGGACCCAGTACTTC. It encodes CASSERGGGSGTQYF.

This clone was counted only a few times. The chain carries TRBV5-8 and TRBJ2-3, with TRBD1 matching 9 bases. V gave up 4 bases and J gave up 3 bases; unmatched junction bases: 6. This CDR3 is 15 amino acids long. CDR1 SGHTS and CDR2 YDEGEE come from the germline V gene. CDR3 bases: TGTGCCAGCAGCGCCCCGGGACAGGGAACAGATACGCAGTATTTT. Its translation is CASSAPGQGTDTQYF.

This clone has a handful of counts. The V call is TRBV19, the J call TRBJ2-1; TRBD2 matches 15 bases. The V and J ends lost 3 bases and 16 bases, in that order; junction bases with no gene match: 7. The CDR3 is 14 amino acids. The germline CDR1 and CDR2 sequences are LNHDA and SQIVND (reference sequence). CDR3 loop: CASSIGLAGGPYFF. The CDR3 bases are TGTGCCAGTAGTATCGGACTAGCGGGAGGGCCCTATTTCTTC.

The chain links TRBV2 to TRBJ2-7, with TRBD1 matching over 9 bases. CDR3 length: 14 residues. CDR1 and CDR2 from the germline V gene are SNHLY and FYNNEI. The J segment lost 3 bases and the V segment lost 6 bases, leaving 6 bases of the junction unmatched. The DNA of the CDR3 is TGTGCCAGCAGCGATGGGACAGGGAACTACGAGCAGTACTTC. Translation: CASSDGTGNYEQYF. Full variable domain (rest looked up from reference TRBV2 and TRBJ2-7): EPEVTQTPSHQVTQMGQEVILRCVPISNHLYFYWYRQILGQKVEFLVSFYNNEISEKSEIFDDQFSVERPDGSNFTLKIRSTKLEDSAMYFCASSDGTGNYEQYFGPGTRLTVT.

The chain carries TRBV5-5 and TRBJ2-1; maybe TRBD1 (6 bases). The CDR3 contains 13 residues. Germline CDR1 SGHKS, CDR2 YYEKEE (reference sequence). Trimming took 2 bases from V and 9 from J, leaving 12 bases between them. The CDR3 bases are TGTGCCAGCAGCTTACAGGGCGGAGGTGAGCAGTTCTTC. Translation gives CASSLQGGGEQFF.

The J gene is TRBJ2-1, the V gene TRBV29-1; TRBD2 is a possible D gene (5 bases). This CDR3 spans 14 amino acids. V lost 7 bases to trimming and J lost 4 bases, with 17 bases between them. Germline V gives CDR1 SQVTM, CDR2 ANQGSEA. The chain's CDR3 is CSAPLGITYNEQFF. Written as DNA, the CDR3 is TGCAGCGCCCCCCTCGGGATTACTTACAATGAGCAGTTCTTC.

The rearrangement joins TRBV7-2 to TRBJ2-1, with D possibly TRBD1 on 5 matching bases. Trimming cost V 5 bases and J 8 bases, with 19 bases left between them. The CDR3 spans 15 residues. CDR1 and CDR2 (germline): SGHTA, FQGNSA. CDR3 protein: CASSQVDRGWDEQFF. Written as DNA, the CDR3 is TGTGCCAGCAGCCAGGTAGACAGAGGATGGGATGAGCAGTTCTTC.

The V call is TRBV28, the J call TRBJ2-7, with a weak D call TRBD2 (5 bases). V lost 3 bases, J lost 0 bases, and 9 bases lay in between. This CDR3 is built from 14 residues. CDR1 and CDR2 from the germline V gene are MDHEN and SYDVKM. CDR3 protein: CASSFLAGSYEQYF. DNA for the CDR3: TGTGCCAGCAGTTTTCTAGCTGGCTCCTACGAGCAGTACTTC.

The J gene is TRBJ2-3, the V gene TRBV6-4; 8 bases are a match to TRBD1. Germline-derived CDR1 and CDR2 are MRHNA and SNTAGT. The J segment lost 4 bases and the V segment lost 0 bases, leaving 3 bases of the junction unmatched. The CDR3 runs to 15 residues. Here the CDR3 DNA reads TGTGCCAGCAGTGACTCCACAGGGGGAGCAGATACGCAGTATTTT. It yields the protein CASSDSTGGADTQYF.

There are a few counts of this clone. This rearrangement joins TRBV19 to TRBJ2-7; 11 bases map to TRBD2. The length of the CDR3 is 15 residues. The germline V gene encodes CDR1 LNHDA and CDR2 SQIVND (reference sequence). The ends lost 2 bases at V and 6 bases at J; junction bases unmatched: 6. CDR3 region: CASSIIAGGLGEQYF. CDR3 DNA: TGTGCCAGTAGTATAATAGCGGGAGGGCTCGGCGAGCAGTACTTC.

The chain combines TRBV7-9 with TRBJ2-1, with a weak D call TRBD2 (5 bases). V was trimmed by 5 bases and J by 7 bases, leaving 15 bases between them. The CDR3 is 14 amino acids. Germline CDR1 and CDR2: SEHNR and FQNEAQ (reference sequence). DNA of the CDR3: TGTGCCAGCAGCCGGCCGGCGGGCCGTAATGAGCAGTTCTTC. It is translated as CASSRPAGRNEQFF.

This clone was picked up one time. The rearrangement joins TRBV28 to TRBJ1-2; D possibly corresponds to TRBD1 (6 bases). The CDR3 totals 12 residues. Germline CDR1 and CDR2: MDHEN and SYDVKM. V was pared by 7 bases and J by 7 bases, with 13 bases between. CDR3 sequence: CASKQGGSGYTF. CDR3 coding DNA: TGTGCCAGCAAACAGGGAGGGTCTGGCTACACCTTC.

This clone was found once. The chain employs TRBV5-1 and TRBJ2-7; D might be TRBD1 (6 bases). V dropped 4 bases and J dropped 5 bases, with 10 bases sitting between them. This CDR3 has 12 residues. Looked up from germline, CDR1 is SGHRS and CDR2 is YFSETQ. The CDR3 loop reads CASSRPGDEQYF. The CDR3 nucleotides read TGCGCCAGCAGCCGACCAGGGGACGAGCAGTACTTC.

This clone was detected only once. The chain links TRBV28 to TRBJ2-7, with a possible D match to TRBD2 (6 bases). This CDR3 contains 14 residues. V lost 2 bases and J 3 bases, leaving 11 bases between the germline ends. Germline-derived CDR1 and CDR2 are MDHEN and SYDVKM. CDR3: CASSLSGPIYEQYF. Written as DNA, the CDR3 is TGTGCCAGCAGTTTAAGCGGGCCAATCTACGAGCAGTACTTC.

The gene calls are TRBV5-1 and TRBJ1-1; D ambiguous. The CDR3 is made up of 13 amino acids. V lost 4 bases, J lost 0 bases, and 7 bases lay in between. Germline lookup yields CDR1 SGHRS and CDR2 YFSETQ. The CDR3 sequence: CASSEQVNTEAFF. The CDR3 DNA sequence: TGCGCCAGCAGCGAACAAGTGAACACTGAAGCTTTCTTT. Using reference TRBV5-1 and TRBJ1-1 for the parts outside the CDR3, the full variable domain is KAGVTQTPRYLIKTRGQQVTLSCSPISGHRSVSWYQQTPGQGLQFLFEYFSETQRNKGNFPGRFSGRQFSNSRSEMNVSTLELGDSALYLCASSEQVNTEAFFGQGTRLTVV.

The chain carries TRBV28 and TRBJ2-1, with 8 bases fitting TRBD2. CDR1 MDHEN and CDR2 SYDVKM come from the germline V gene. The CDR3 extends over 15 amino acids. Trimming at V came to 6 bases and at J to 5 bases, leaving 9 bases not matched to a gene. The CDR3 DNA reads TGTGCCAGCAGGACACTAGCGGAGGCGGACAATGAGCAGTTCTTC. Its protein is CASRTLAEADNEQFF.

The chain uses TRBV7-8 and TRBJ2-1; the D gene is possibly TRBD2 (6 bases). The CDR3 covers 14 residues. V lost 1 base and J 7 bases, leaving 11 bases between the germline ends. Germline V gives CDR1 SGHVS, CDR2 FQNEAQ. The CDR3 protein is CASSLEFGGNEQFF. CDR3 DNA sequence: TGTGCCAGCAGCTTAGAGTTCGGGGGTAATGAGCAGTTCTTC.

This clone was detected only once. The V call is TRBV2, the J call TRBJ2-1, with 11 nucleotides matching TRBD2. Germline V gives CDR1 SNHLY, CDR2 FYNNEI. The CDR3 extends over 15 amino acids. Germline trimming cut 3 bases from V and 8 bases from J; bases unmatched to any gene: 6. This chain's CDR3 is CASSDLAGGMDEQFF. CDR3 DNA: TGTGCCAGCAGTGACCTAGCGGGGGGTATGGATGAGCAGTTCTTC.

This clone was picked up a small number of times. This sequence joins TRBV29-1 and TRBJ1-1; the D gene is possibly TRBD1 (5 bases). Between the trimmed V and J ends, which lost 7 bases and 1 base, there was a span of 13 bases. The CDR3 extends over 13 amino acids. CDR1 and CDR2 from the germline V gene are SQVTM and ANQGSEA. For the CDR3, the DNA is TGCAGCGGGGAGGGACTTCAGAACACTGAAGCTTTCTTT. Its translation is CSGEGLQNTEAFF. Drawing the rest from reference TRBV29-1 and TRBJ1-1, the complete variable domain is SAVISQKPSRDICQRGTSLTIQCQVDSQVTMMFWYRQQPGQSLTLIATANQGSEATYESGFVIDKFPISRPNLTFSTLTVSNMSPEDSSIYLCSGEGLQNTEAFFGQGTRLTVV.

The chain links TRBV19 to TRBJ1-6; a possible D gene is TRBD1 (5 bases). The germline gives CDR1 LNHDA, CDR2 SQIVND (reference sequence). The CDR3 runs 14 residues. V was trimmed by 6 bases and J by 7 bases, leaving 13 bases between them. CDR3 DNA: TGTGCCAGTAGCCTGGACACAATCAATTCACCCCTCCACTTT. Residues: CASSLDTINSPLHF. The full variable domain, with the rest looked up from reference TRBV19 and TRBJ1-6, is DGGITQSPKYLFRKEGQNVTLSCEQNLNHDAMYWYRQDPGQGLRLIYYSQIVNDFQKGDIAEGYSVSREKKESFPLTVTSAQKNPTAFYLCASSLDTINSPLHFGNGTRLTVT.

The J gene is TRBJ2-7, the V gene TRBV29-1, with 7 bases matching TRBD1. Germline V gene sequence: CDR1 SQVTM, CDR2 ANQGSEA. The CDR3 is 13 residues long. The J segment lost 5 bases and the V segment lost 0 bases, leaving 4 bases of the junction unmatched. CDR3 region: CSVEDDRVHEQYF. CDR3 nucleotide sequence: TGCAGCGTTGAAGATGACAGGGTCCACGAGCAGTACTTC.

The CDR3 nucleotides read TGTGCCAGCAGTGGGGGGGGGTCCGAAGCTTTCTTT. Translating it yields CASSGGGSEAFF. V is TRBV2 and J is TRBJ1-1; tentatively, D is TRBD1 (5 bases). Trimming left V 4 bases short and J 8 bases short, with 11 bases between. The CDR3 covers 12 residues. CDR1 and CDR2 (germline): SNHLY, FYNNEI. Drawing the rest from reference TRBV2 and TRBJ1-1, the complete variable domain is EPEVTQTPSHQVTQMGQEVILRCVPISNHLYFYWYRQILGQKVEFLVSFYNNEISEKSEIFDDQFSVERPDGSNFTLKIRSTKLEDSAMYFCASSGGGSEAFFGQGTRLTVV.

The CDR3 sequence is CASSTSGNSYNEQFF. The DNA of the CDR3 is TGTGCCAGTAGTACTAGCGGGAACTCCTACAATGAGCAGTTCTTC. The chain recombines TRBV19 with TRBJ2-1; 9 positions agree with TRBD2. With 4 bases clipped from V and 0 bases from J, the junction kept 1 base outside the gene matches. This CDR3 has 15 amino acids. The germline V gene encodes CDR1 LNHDA and CDR2 SQIVND (reference sequence).